A selection of T cell receptor beta chains follows, all from one sample in a study of HIV-infected patients and healthy controls. TCRdb fed the 5' RACE reads into MiXCR, producing one record per CDR3 protein. The repertoire holds under 20,000 distinct CDR3 sequences, with 7.5% to 9% as singletons. Sequencing was performed on blood. These receptors came from an adult in good health. Both conserved end residues are part of each CDR3. The D gene is left open where the match is weak. Not every row has a clone size; where given, it reads once, few, many or a size class.

>TRBJ2-4|many|-|TRBV3-2
CASSQELQGVAKNIQYF
TGTGCCAGCAGCCAAGAATTGCAGGGGGTAGCCAAAAACATTCAGTACTTC
>TRBJ2-3|many|TRBD2|TRBV20-1
CSARRLRGGGADTQYF
TGCAGTGCTAGAAGGTTGCGGGGGGGCGGCGCAGATACGCAGTATTTT
>TRBJ2-4|medium-sized|-|TRBV19
CASSMTDRYKNIQYF
TGTGCCAGTAGTATGACGGACAGATACAAAAACATTCAGTACTTC
>TRBJ2-3|few|-|TRBV20-1
CSARAPLGPSDTQYF
TGCAGTGCTAGAGCCCCACTAGGCCCCTCAGATACGCAGTATTTT
>TRBJ2-7|medium-sized|-|TRBV4-1
CASSQALQAYEQYF
TGCGCCAGCAGCCAAGCGTTACAAGCCTACGAGCAGTACTTC
>TRBJ2-3|many|TRBD2|TRBV10-3
CAIRDGTSGSTDTQYF
TGTGCCATCAGGGACGGGACTAGCGGGAGCACAGATACGCAGTATTTT
>TRBJ2-3|many|-|TRBV20-1
CSARSGRGDTQYF
TGCAGTGCTAGAAGTGGGAGAGGCGATACGCAGTATTTT
>TRBJ2-7|many|-|TRBV4-3
CASSLGERYEQYF
TGCGCCAGCAGCCTCGGGGAGCGCTACGAGCAGTACTTC
>TRBJ1-4|many|TRBD1|TRBV30
CAWSRGQGNEKLFF
TGTGCCTGGAGTCGGGGACAGGGAAATGAAAAACTGTTTTTT
>TRBJ2-3|few|-|TRBV6-1
CASSEAQAGAGDTQYF
TGTGCCAGCAGTGAAGCGCAGGCGGGGGCGGGGGATACGCAGTATTTT
>TRBJ2-3|medium-sized|-|TRBV29-1
CSVSTGEVTDTQYF
TGCAGCGTTAGTACAGGGGAGGTGACAGATACGCAGTATTTT
>TRBJ1-6|-|-|TRBV18
CASSPSGADRRNNSPLHF
TGTGCCAGCTCACCATCCGGGGCGGATCGAAGAAATAATTCACCCCTCCACTTT
>TRBJ1-1|few|-|TRBV7-9
CASSKQENTEAFF
TGTGCCAGCAGTAAACAGGAGAACACTGAAGCTTTCTTT
>TRBJ2-3|many|-|TRBV12-3/TRBV12-4
CASSPTSTDTQYF
TGTGCCAGCAGCCCCACTAGCACAGATACGCAGTATTTT
>TRBJ2-3|many|TRBD2|TRBV11-2
CASSSGGADTQYF
TGTGCCAGCAGCTCCGGGGGGGCAGATACGCAGTATTTT
>TRBJ1-5|many|-|TRBV7-9
CASSLAGDPQPQHF
TGTGCCAGCAGCTTAGCCGGGGACCCTCAGCCCCAGCATTTT
>TRBJ2-3|many|-|TRBV12-3/TRBV12-4
CASSFIGSSTYF
TGTGCCAGCAGTTTTATTGGTAGCTCCACCTATTTT
>TRBJ2-5|few|-|TRBV5-6
CASSLLQETQYF
TGTGCCAGCAGCTTGCTCCAAGAGACCCAGTACTTC
>TRBJ2-5|many|TRBD1|TRBV6-5
CASSFRGITGGETQYF
TGTGCCAGCAGTTTCCGTGGTATAACAGGGGGAGAGACCCAGTACTTC
>TRBJ1-1|-|-|TRBV14
CASSPSGRGTEAFF
TGTGCCAGCAGCCCCTCAGGGCGCGGTACTGAAGCTTTCTTT
>TRBJ2-3|medium-sized|-|TRBV28
CASSSLLDTQYF
TGTGCCAGCAGTTCCTTGCTAGATACGCAGTATTTT
>TRBJ1-1|many|TRBD1|TRBV5-6
CASSFRDRGSFF
TGTGCCAGCAGCTTCCGGGACAGAGGAAGTTTCTTT
>TRBJ2-1|many|TRBD2|TRBV6-2/TRBV6-3
CASSYSGLAGVSYNEQFF
TGTGCCAGCAGTTACTCGGGACTAGCGGGAGTGTCCTACAATGAGCAGTTCTTC
>TRBJ1-5|many|-|TRBV6-2/TRBV6-3
CASSYWLGQTNQPQHF
TGTGCCAGCAGTTACTGGCTTGGACAGACAAATCAGCCCCAGCATTTT
>TRBJ1-2|many|-|TRBV29-1
CSVEDRPYGYTF
TGCAGCGTTGAAGACAGGCCCTATGGCTACACCTTC
>TRBJ1-5|medium-sized|-|TRBV12-3/TRBV12-4
CASSVSFIGNQPQHF
TGTGCCAGCAGTGTCAGCTTTATAGGCAATCAGCCCCAGCATTTT
>TRBJ1-2|medium-sized|TRBD1|TRBV27
CASSFSGGYGYTF
TGTGCCAGCAGTTTCTCAGGGGGCTATGGCTACACCTTC
>TRBJ1-5|-|TRBD1|TRBV28
CASRWDRGKYSNQPQHF
TGTGCCAGCAGGTGGGACAGGGGGAAATATAGCAATCAGCCCCAGCATTTT
>TRBJ2-5|medium-sized|TRBD2|TRBV9
CASSVAREGLVF
TGTGCCAGCAGCGTAGCGCGGGAGGGCCTTGTCTTC
>TRBJ2-1|many|TRBD2|TRBV7-2
CASSPTSVYNEQFF
TGTGCCAGCAGCCCGACTAGCGTCTACAATGAGCAGTTCTTC
>TRBJ2-5|many|TRBD1|TRBV2
CASSSQGAGETQYF
TGTGCCAGCAGTTCCCAGGGGGCTGGAGAGACCCAGTACTTC
>TRBJ1-6|medium-sized|-|TRBV14
CASSQLRQNNSPLHF
TGTGCCAGCAGCCAACTGCGACAGAATAATTCACCCCTCCACTTT
>TRBJ1-1|medium-sized|-|TRBV12-3/TRBV12-4
CASSPWGIGTEAFF
TGTGCCAGCAGCCCTTGGGGGATAGGCACTGAAGCTTTCTTT
>TRBJ2-7|many|TRBD1|TRBV10-3
CAISGSGGMVEQYF
TGTGCCATCAGTGGGTCAGGGGGCATGGTCGAGCAGTACTTC
>TRBJ2-3|many|TRBD2|TRBV28
CASSLFWPTTSGGAADTQYF
TGTGCCAGCAGTTTATTTTGGCCTACAACTAGCGGGGGGGCCGCTGATACGCAGTATTTT
>TRBJ1-6|-|-|TRBV11-2
CASSLNRRNSPLHF
TGTGCCAGCAGCCTGAACCGCAGAAATTCACCCCTCCACTTT
>TRBJ2-3|many|TRBD1|TRBV6-5
CASSRTAGGSSTDTQYF
TGTGCCAGCAGCCGGACGGCAGGGGGCTCTAGCACAGATACGCAGTATTTT
>TRBJ2-3|-|-|TRBV7-9
CASSSRDSPDTQYF
TGTGCCAGCAGCTCCCGGGACTCTCCAGATACGCAGTATTTT
>TRBJ2-1|many|-|TRBV5-6
CASSFRSGSYNEQFF
TGTGCCAGCAGCTTCCGTTCAGGATCCTACAATGAGCAGTTCTTC
>TRBJ2-3|many|-|TRBV7-2
CASSARQHTQYF
TGTGCCAGCAGCGCAAGACAGCATACGCAGTATTTT
>TRBJ1-5|-|-|TRBV20-1
CSASEIWDSNQPQHF
TGCAGTGCTAGCGAAATTTGGGATAGCAATCAGCCCCAGCATTTT
>TRBJ1-1|many|-|TRBV9
CASSVSQGTEAFF
TGTGCCAGCAGCGTTTCCCAGGGCACTGAAGCTTTCTTT
>TRBJ1-5|many|-|TRBV27
CASSFTGPAEPQHF
TGTGCCAGCAGTTTTACAGGGCCGGCGGAGCCCCAGCATTTT
>TRBJ2-7|-|-|TRBV27
CASGLTVLNEQYF
TGTGCCAGCGGGCTGACAGTGCTCAACGAGCAGTACTTC
>TRBJ1-4|many|-|TRBV30
CAWSSDNGNEKLFF
TGTGCCTGGAGTTCGGACAACGGGAATGAAAAACTGTTTTTT
>TRBJ2-2|medium-sized|-|TRBV2
CAREVVEAGELFF
TGTGCCAGAGAGGTTGTTGAAGCCGGGGAGCTGTTTTTT
>TRBJ2-5|few|-|TRBV18
CASSPRTEETQYF
TGTGCCAGCTCACCAAGGACAGAGGAGACCCAGTACTTC